This T cell receptor beta chain was identified during a study of blood T cells in healthy people across ages. Whole-study findings and limits: Roughly linear age-related decline in beta diversity appeared, significant by age about 37.

With a J-beta primer mix and a sample-barcoded 5' primer, a second PCR ran about 7 to 11 cycles. TCRdb reanalysed the 5' RACE reads using MiXCR and keeps one entry per CDR3 protein. The sample has about a million distinct CDR3 sequences, about 53% seen once. On this clonotype: Its antigen is not identified.

The clonotype comes from a woman between 55 and 75 years old in good health. Sequenced: blood.

CDR3 protein: CASSQDYGQGTYNEQFF. DNA of the CDR3: TGTGCCAGCAGCCAAGATTACGGACAGGGAACCTACAATGAGCAGTTCTTC. The rearrangement links TRBV4-2 to TRBJ2-1, with 8 bases that match TRBD1. Trimming removed 0 bases from V and 2 bases from J; junction bases left unmatched: 6. The CDR3 covers 17 residues. Germline assignment: CDR1 LGHNA and CDR2 YNFKEQ.